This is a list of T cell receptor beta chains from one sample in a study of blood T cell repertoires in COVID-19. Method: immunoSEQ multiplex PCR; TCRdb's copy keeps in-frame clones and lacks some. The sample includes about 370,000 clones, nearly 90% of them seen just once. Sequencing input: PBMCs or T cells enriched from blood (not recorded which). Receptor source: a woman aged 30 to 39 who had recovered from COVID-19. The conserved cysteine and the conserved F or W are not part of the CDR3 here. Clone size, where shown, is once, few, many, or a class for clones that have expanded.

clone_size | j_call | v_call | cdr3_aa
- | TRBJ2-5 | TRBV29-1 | SVEVGRAETQY
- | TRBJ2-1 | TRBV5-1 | ASSSTGGTYNEQF
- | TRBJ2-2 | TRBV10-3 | AISERSAPNTGELF
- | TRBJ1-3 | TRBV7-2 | ASSDHAQGGTNTIY
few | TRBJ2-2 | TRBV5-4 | ASSFSSGRGRTGELF
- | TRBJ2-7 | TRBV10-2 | ATRVGVGPYEQY
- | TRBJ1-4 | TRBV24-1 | ATRGDGEKLF
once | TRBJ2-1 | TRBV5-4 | ASSLALNEQF
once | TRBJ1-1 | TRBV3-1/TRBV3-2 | ASSQMAPLSNTEAF
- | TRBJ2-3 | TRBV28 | ASSGGLFTDTQY
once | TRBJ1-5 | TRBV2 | ASSEAVRGTNQPQH
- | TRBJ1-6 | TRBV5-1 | ASSSGTGYSPLH
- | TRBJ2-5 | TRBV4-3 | ASSRTEQETQY
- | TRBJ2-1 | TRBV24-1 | ATSDLDRGLSSYNEQF
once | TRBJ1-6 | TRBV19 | ASSIVGDSNSPLH
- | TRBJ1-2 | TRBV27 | ASSLRDSAGPNYGYT
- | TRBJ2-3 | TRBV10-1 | ASGQSLDTQY
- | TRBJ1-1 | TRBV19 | ASSIDRGRMNTEAF
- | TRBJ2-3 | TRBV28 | ASSLVTGGTDTQY
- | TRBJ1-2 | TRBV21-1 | ASRGQGAKEYYGYT
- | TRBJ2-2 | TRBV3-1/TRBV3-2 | ASSQRTANTGELF
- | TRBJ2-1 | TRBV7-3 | ASRGQGGEQF
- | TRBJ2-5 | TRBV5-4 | ASSSTVTQETQY
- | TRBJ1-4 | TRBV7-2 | ASSSRTGVGEKLF
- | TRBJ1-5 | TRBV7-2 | ASSGQNSNQPQH